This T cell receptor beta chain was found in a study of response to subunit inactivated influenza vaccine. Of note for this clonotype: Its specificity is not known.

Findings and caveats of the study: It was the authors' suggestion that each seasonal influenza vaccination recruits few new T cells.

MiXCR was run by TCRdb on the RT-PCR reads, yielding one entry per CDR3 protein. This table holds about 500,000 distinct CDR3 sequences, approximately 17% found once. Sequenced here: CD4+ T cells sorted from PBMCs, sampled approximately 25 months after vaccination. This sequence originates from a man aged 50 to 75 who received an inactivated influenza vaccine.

The CDR3 region has the DNA TGTGCCAGCAGCTTAGCGGGACGAGTAGGGGGGCAGACCCAGTACTTC. This sequence encodes CASSLAGRVGGQTQYF. The chain uses TRBV7-2 and TRBJ2-5, with D perhaps assigned TRBD1 or TRBD2 (6 bases each). The CDR3 spans 16 residues. Trimming took off 0 bases at V and 6 bases at J, with 17 bases between the two ends. Germline V gene lookup returns CDR1 SGHTA and CDR2 FQGNSA.